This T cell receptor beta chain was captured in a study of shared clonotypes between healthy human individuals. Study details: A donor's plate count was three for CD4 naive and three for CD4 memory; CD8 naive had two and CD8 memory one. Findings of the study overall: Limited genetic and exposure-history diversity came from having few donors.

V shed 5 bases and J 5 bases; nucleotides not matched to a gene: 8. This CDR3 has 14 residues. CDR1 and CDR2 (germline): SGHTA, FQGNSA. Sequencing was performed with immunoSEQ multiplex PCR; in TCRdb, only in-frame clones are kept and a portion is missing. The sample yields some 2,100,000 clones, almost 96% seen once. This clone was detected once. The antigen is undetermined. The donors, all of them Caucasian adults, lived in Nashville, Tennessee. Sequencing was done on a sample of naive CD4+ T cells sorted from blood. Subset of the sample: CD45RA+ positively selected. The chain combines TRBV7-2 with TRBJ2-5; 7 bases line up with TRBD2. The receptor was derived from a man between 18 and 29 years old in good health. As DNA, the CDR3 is TGTGCCAGCAGCGACGGGCGGGAGATGGAGACCCAGTACTTC. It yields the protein CASSDGREMETQYF.